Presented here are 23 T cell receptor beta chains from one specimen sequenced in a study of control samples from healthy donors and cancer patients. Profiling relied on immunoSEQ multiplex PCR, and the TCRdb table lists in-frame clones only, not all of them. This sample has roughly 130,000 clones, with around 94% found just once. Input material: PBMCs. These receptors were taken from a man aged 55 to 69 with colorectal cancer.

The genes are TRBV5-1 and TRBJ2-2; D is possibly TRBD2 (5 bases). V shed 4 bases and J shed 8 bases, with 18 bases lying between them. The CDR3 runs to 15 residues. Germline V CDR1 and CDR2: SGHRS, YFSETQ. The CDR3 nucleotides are TGCGCCAGCAGCCTCCCTCGACTACCTCGGGGGGAGCTGTTTTTT. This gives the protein CASSLPRLPRGELFF.

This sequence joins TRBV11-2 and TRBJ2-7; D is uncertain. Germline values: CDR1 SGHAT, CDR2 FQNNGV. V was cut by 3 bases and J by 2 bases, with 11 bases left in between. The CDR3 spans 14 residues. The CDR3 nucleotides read TGTGCCAGCAGCTTGGGCAGGTCCGCCTACGAGCAGTACTTC. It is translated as CASSLGRSAYEQYF. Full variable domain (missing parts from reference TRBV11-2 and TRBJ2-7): EAGVAQSPRYKIIEKRQSVAFWCNPISGHATLYWYQQILGQGPKLLIQFQNNGVVDDSQLPKDRFSAERLKGVDSTLKIQPAKLEDSAVYLCASSLGRSAYEQYFGPGTRLTVT.

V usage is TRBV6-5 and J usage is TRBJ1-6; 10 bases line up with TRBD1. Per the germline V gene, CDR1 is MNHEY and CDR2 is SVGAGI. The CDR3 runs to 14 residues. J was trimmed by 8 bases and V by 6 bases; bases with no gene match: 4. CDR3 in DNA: TGTGCCAGCAGGGGACAGGGGTATCATTCACCCCTCCACTTT. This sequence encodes CASRGQGYHSPLHF.

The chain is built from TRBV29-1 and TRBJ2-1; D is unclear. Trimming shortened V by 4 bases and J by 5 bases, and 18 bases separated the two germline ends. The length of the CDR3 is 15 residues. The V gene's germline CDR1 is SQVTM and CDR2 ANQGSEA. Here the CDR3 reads CSVGAPRNKNNEQFF. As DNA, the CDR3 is TGCAGCGTTGGTGCCCCGCGGAACAAGAACAATGAGCAGTTCTTC.

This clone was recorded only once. CDR3 sequence (DNA): TGTGCCAGCAGCGGGGAGTCCAAAAACATTCAGTACTTC. It codes for CASSGESKNIQYF. The V call is TRBV5-4, the J call TRBJ2-4, with D perhaps TRBD2 (5 bases). Germline V gene lookup returns CDR1 SGHNT and CDR2 YYREEE (reference sequence). V was trimmed by 4 bases and J by 2 bases, leaving 7 bases between them. The CDR3 extends over 13 amino acids.

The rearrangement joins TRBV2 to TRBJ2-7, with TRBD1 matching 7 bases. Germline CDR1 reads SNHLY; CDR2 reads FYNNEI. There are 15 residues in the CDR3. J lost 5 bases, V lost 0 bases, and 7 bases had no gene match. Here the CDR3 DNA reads TGTGCCAGCAGTGAAGCCAGGGGGATGGCCCACGAGCAGTACTTC. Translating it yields CASSEARGMAHEQYF.

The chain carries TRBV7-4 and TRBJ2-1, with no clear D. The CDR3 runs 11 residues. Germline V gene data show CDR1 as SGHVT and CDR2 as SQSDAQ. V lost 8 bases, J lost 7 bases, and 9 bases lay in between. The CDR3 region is CASCAVNEQFF. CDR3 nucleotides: TGTGCCAGCTGCGCTGTAAATGAGCAGTTCTTC. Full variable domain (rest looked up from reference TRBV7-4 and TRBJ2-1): GAGVSQSPRYKVAKRGRDVALRCDSISGHVTLYWYRQTLGQGSEVLTYSQSDAQRDKSGRPSGRFSAERPERSVSTLKIQRTEQGDSAVYLCASCAVNEQFFGPGTRLTVL.

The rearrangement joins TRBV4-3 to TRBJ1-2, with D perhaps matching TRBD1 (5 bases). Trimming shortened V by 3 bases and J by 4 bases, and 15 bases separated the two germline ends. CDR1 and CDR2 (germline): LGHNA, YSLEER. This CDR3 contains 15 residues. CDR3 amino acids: CASSQLHQGSYGYTF. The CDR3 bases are TGCGCCAGCAGCCAGTTGCATCAGGGTTCCTATGGCTACACCTTC.

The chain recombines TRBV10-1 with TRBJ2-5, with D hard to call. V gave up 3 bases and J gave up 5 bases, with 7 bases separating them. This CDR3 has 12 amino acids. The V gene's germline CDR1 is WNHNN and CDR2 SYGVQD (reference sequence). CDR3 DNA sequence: TGCGCCAGCAGTGATTTATCGGAGACCCAGTACTTC. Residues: CASSDLSETQYF.

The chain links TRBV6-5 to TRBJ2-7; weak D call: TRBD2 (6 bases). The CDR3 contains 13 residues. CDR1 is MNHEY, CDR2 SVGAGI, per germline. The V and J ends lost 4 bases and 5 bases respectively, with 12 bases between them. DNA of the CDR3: TGTGCCAGCAGTTCGGGACTCCAGAACGAGCAGTACTTC. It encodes CASSSGLQNEQYF.

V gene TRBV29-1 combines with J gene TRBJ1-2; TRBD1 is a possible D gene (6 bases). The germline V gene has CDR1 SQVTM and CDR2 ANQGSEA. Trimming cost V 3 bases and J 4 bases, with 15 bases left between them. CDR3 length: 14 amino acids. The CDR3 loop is CSVELQGSGYGYTF. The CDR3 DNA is TGCAGCGTTGAGTTACAGGGTTCCGGCTATGGCTACACCTTC. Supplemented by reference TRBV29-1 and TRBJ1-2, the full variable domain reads SAVISQKPSRDICQRGTSLTIQCQVDSQVTMMFWYRQQPGQSLTLIATANQGSEATYESGFVIDKFPISRPNLTFSTLTVSNMSPEDSSIYLCSVELQGSGYGYTFGSGTRLTVV.

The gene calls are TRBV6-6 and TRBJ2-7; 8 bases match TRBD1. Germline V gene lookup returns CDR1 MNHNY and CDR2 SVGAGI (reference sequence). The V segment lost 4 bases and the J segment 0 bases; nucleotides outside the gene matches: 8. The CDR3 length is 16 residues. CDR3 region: CASSSPRDRNSYEQYF. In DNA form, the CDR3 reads TGTGCCAGCAGTTCACCCCGGGACAGGAACTCCTACGAGCAGTACTTC.

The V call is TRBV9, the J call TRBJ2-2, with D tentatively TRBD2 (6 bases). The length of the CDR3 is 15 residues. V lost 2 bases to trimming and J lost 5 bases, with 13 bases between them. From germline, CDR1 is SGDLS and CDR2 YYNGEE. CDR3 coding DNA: TGTGCCAGCAGCGTGGCGGGATGGAAAACCGGGGAGCTGTTTTTT. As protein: CASSVAGWKTGELFF.

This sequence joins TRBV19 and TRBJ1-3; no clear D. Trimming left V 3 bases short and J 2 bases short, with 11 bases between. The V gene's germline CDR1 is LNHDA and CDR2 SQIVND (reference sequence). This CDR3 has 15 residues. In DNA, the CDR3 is TGTGCCAGTAGTATGTGGGGAACTCCTGGAAACACCATATATTTT. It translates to CASSMWGTPGNTIYF.

The CDR3 region is CASSENWVSYEQYF. DNA for the CDR3: TGTGCCAGCAGTGAAAATTGGGTGTCCTACGAGCAGTACTTC. The gene calls are TRBV6-1 and TRBJ2-7; D gene uncertain. The CDR3 totals 14 residues. Germline V lookup: CDR1 MNHNS, CDR2 SASEGT. With 2 bases removed from V and 1 base from J, the gap between germline ends came to 9 bases.

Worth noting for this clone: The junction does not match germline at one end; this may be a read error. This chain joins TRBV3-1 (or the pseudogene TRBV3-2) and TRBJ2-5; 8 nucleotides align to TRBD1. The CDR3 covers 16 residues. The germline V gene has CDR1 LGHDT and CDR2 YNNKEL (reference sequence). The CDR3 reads CASSRGQGGHQKTQYF. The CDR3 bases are TGTGCCAGCAGCCGCGGACAGGGAGGCCACCAAAAGACCCAGTACTTC.

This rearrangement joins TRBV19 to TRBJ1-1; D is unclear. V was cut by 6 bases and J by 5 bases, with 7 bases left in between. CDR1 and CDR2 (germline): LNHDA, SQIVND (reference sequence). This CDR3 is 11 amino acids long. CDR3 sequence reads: CASRRQTEAFF. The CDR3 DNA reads TGTGCCAGTAGACGACAAACTGAAGCTTTCTTT.

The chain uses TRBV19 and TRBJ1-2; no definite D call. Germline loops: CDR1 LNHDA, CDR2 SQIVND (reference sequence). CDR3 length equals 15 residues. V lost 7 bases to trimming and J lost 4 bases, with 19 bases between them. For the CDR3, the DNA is TGTGCCAGTAAACCCCGCCGGGCAGGTACCTATGGCTACACCTTC. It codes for CASKPRRAGTYGYTF. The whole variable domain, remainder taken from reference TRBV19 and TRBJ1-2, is DGGITQSPKYLFRKEGQNVTLSCEQNLNHDAMYWYRQDPGQGLRLIYYSQIVNDFQKGDIAEGYSVSREKKESFPLTVTSAQKNPTAFYLCASKPRRAGTYGYTFGSGTRLTVV.

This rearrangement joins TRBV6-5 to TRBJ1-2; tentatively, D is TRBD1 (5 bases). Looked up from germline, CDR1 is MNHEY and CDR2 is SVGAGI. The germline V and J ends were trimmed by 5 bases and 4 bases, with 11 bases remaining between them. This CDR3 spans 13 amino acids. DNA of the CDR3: TGTGCCAGCAGTCCTGACAGCATCTATGGCTACACCTTC. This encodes CASSPDSIYGYTF.

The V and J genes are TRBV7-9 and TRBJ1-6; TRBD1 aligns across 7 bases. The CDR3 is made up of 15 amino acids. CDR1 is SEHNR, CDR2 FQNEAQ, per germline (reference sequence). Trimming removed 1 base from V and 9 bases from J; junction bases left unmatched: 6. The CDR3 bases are TGTGCCAGCAGCTTAGTCTCAGGGGGTGGTTCACCCCTCCACTTT. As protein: CASSLVSGGGSPLHF.

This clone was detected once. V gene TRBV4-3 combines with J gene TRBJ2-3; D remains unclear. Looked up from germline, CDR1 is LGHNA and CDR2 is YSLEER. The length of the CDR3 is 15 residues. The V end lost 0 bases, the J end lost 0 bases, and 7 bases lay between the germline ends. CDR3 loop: CASSQDVLSTDTQYF. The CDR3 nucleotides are TGCGCCAGCAGCCAAGATGTACTAAGCACAGATACGCAGTATTTT.

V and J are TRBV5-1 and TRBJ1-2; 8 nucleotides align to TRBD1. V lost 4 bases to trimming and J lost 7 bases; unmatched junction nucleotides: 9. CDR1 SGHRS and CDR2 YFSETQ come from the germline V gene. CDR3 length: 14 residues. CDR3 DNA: TGCGCCAGCAGCGATATTCAGGGGGCAGGTGGCTACACCTTC. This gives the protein CASSDIQGAGGYTF.

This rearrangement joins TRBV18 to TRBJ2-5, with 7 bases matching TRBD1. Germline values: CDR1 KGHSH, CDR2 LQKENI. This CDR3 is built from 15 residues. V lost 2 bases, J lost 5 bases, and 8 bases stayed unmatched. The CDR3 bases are TGTGCCAGCTCACCAAGGGACAGTAGGACCGAGACCCAGTACTTC. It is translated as CASSPRDSRTETQYF.